This TCR beta chain was sequenced for a study of blood T cell repertoires in COVID-19. As for the study in general: Some COVID-19 samples were acute and others convalescent; all came from the United States, Italy and Spain. T cells, B-cell-depleted T cells, or PBMCs supplied cDNA or gDNA.

Trimming cost V 5 bases and J 7 bases, with 14 bases left between them. There are 13 residues in the CDR3. Germline CDR1 GTSNPN, CDR2 SVGIG (reference sequence). In this sample, this clone turned up a few times. As originally analysed: How many nucleated cells were present was estimated from reference gene primer amplification. Produced via immunoSEQ multiplex PCR; TCRdb's table is partial and in-frame only. V and J calls and clone size are those listed in that table; D and trimming were worked out from the DNA. The sample carries roughly 70,000 clones, 70% to 85% recorded once. The chain has TRBV30 and TRBJ1-4, with D perhaps TRBD1 (6 bases). The sequenced sample was peripheral blood. The source is a woman aged 55-69 years with acute or convalescent COVID-19. CDR3 protein: CAWGTGSGEKLFF. DNA of the CDR3: TGTGCCTGGGGAACAGGGTCGGGTGAAAAACTGTTTTTT.